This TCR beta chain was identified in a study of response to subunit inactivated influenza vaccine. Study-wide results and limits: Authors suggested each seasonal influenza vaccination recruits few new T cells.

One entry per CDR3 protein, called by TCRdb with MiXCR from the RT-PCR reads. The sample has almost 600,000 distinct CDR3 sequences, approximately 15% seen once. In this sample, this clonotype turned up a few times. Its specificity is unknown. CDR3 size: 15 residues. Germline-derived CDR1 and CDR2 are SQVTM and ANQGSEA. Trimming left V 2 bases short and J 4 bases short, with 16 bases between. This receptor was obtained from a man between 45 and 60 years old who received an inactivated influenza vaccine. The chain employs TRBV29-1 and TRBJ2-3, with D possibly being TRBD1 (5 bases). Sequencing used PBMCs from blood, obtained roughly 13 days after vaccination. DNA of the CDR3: TGCAGCGTTGAATGGGCAGGGAAGGGCCCAGATACGCAGTATTTT. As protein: CSVEWAGKGPDTQYF.